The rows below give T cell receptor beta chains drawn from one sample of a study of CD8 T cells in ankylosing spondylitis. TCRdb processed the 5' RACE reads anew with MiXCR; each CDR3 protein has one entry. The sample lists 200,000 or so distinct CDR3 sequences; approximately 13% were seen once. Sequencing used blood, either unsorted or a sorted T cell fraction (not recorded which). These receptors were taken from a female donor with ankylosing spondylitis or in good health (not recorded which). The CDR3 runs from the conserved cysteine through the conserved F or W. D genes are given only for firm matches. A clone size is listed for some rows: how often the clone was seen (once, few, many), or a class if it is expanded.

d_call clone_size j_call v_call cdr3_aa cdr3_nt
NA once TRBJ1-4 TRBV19 CVSSIDGLMVEKLFF TGTGTCAGTAGTATAGACGGTTTGATGGTTGAAAAACTGTTTTTT
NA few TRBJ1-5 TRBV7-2 CASRQTGSQPQHF TGTGCCAGCAGGCAAACAGGGAGTCAGCCCCAGCATTTT
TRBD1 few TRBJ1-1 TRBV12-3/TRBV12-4 CASSRAGGDTEAFF TGTGCCAGCAGTCGGGCAGGGGGGGATACTGAAGCTTTCTTT
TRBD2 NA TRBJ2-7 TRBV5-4 CASSPGTSGIGNYEQYF TGTGCCAGCAGCCCCGGGACTAGCGGGATTGGGAACTACGAGCAGTACTTC
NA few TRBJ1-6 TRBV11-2 CASSIPAWPLHF TGTGCCAGCAGCATCCCGGCGTGGCCCCTCCACTTT
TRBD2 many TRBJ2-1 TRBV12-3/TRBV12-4 CASSLTSGGFHEQFF TGTGCCAGCAGTTTAACTAGCGGAGGCTTCCATGAGCAGTTCTTC
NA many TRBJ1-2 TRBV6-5 CASSYPTPTGGGYTF TGTGCCAGCAGTTACCCAACCCCTACCGGTGGTGGCTACACCTTC
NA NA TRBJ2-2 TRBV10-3 CAIRSTNTGELFF TGTGCCATCAGATCTACGAACACCGGGGAGCTGTTTTTT
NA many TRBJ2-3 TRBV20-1 CSAIRQITDTQYF TGCAGTGCAATCCGGCAGATCACAGATACGCAGTATTTT
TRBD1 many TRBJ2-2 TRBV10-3 CAISRDRTTGELFF TGTGCCATCAGCAGGGACAGGACGACCGGGGAGCTGTTTTTT
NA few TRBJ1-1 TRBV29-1 CSVEQGQNTEAFF TGCAGCGTTGAGCAGGGACAGAACACTGAAGCTTTCTTT
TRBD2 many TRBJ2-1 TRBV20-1 CSAKGLAGDHEQFF TGCAGTGCTAAGGGACTAGCGGGAGATCATGAGCAGTTCTTC
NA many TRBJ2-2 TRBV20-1 CSARGPGRDTGELFF TGCAGTGCTAGAGGTCCGGGGCGGGACACCGGGGAGCTGTTTTTT
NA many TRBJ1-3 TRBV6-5 CASSSIISGNTIYF TGTGCCAGCAGTTCCATTATCTCTGGAAACACCATATATTTT
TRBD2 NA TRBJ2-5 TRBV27 CASRASGSETQYF TGTGCCAGCAGAGCTAGCGGGAGTGAGACCCAGTACTTC
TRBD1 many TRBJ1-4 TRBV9 CASSGGGREKLFF TGTGCCAGCAGCGGAGGGGGCCGGGAAAAACTGTTTTTT
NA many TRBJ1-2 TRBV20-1 CSARIPANYGYTF TGCAGTGCTAGGATTCCAGCGAACTATGGCTACACCTTC
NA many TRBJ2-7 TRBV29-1 CSVAFAGLSYEQYF TGCAGCGTTGCATTTGCGGGACTCTCCTACGAGCAGTACTTC
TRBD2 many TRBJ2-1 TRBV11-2 CASSPGTSYNEQFF TGTGCCAGCAGCCCCGGGACTAGCTACAATGAGCAGTTCTTC
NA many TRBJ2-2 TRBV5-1 CASSLPGELFF TGCGCCAGCAGCTTGCCCGGGGAGCTGTTTTTT
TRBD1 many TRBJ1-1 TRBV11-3 CASSQGQGRNTEAFF TGTGCCAGCAGCCAGGGACAGGGAAGGAACACTGAAGCTTTCTTT
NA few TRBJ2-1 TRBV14 CASGPLRNEQFF TGTGCCAGCGGCCCCCTCAGGAATGAGCAGTTCTTC
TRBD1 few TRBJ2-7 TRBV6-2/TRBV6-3 CASSYTTRRGTGASYEQYF TGTGCCAGCAGTTACACCACTCGACGGGGGACAGGGGCCTCCTACGAGCAGTACTTC
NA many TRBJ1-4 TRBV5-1 CASSFQGSNEKLFF TGCGCCAGCAGCTTTCAAGGATCTAATGAAAAACTGTTTTTT